This T cell receptor (beta chain) was identified during a study of T cell repertoires in cytomegalovirus infection. The wider study: The authors used CMV epitopes that were HLA-C-restricted (recently identified) and HLA-B-restricted (well studied).

Study-wide results and limits: Totalled public TCR beta family frequency picked out people who carried CMV plus the relevant HLA.

Germline CDR1 SGHVS, CDR2 FQNEAQ. The trim removed 1 base at V and 0 bases at J, leaving 2 bases unmatched. CDR3 length: 17 amino acids. This clonotype was detected only a few times. The target antigen is unknown. From the reads, TCRdb called clonotypes with MiXCR, one entry per CDR3 protein. In the table there are about a million distinct CDR3 sequences, under 40% of which are singletons. The sequence derives from a human donor in good health (CMV status not recorded). Some clones in this sample may be carry-over from other donors' samples. The gene calls are TRBV7-8 and TRBJ2-6; 8 nucleotides align to TRBD1. The sample in question was cultured CD8+ T cells from PBMCs, obtained from culture after CMV antigen stimulation. The CDR3 loop is CASSLGTGRSGANVLTF. The CDR3 DNA sequence: TGTGCCAGCAGCTTAGGGACAGGGCGCTCTGGGGCCAACGTCCTGACTTTC.